The clone carrying this T cell receptor (beta chain) was recorded many times. What it binds is not known. The sample originates from a study of T cell repertoires in cytomegalovirus infection. Study-level information: Evidence of both CMV infection and a matching HLA type came from public TCR beta signatures.

V lost 1 base and J 5 bases, leaving 11 bases between the germline ends. This CDR3 contains 14 residues. The germline CDR1 and CDR2 sequences are SGHTA and FQGNSA. A single record per CDR3 protein comes from TCRdb applying MiXCR to the reads. The sample holds approximately 190,000 distinct CDR3 sequences; about 28% are singletons and the top ten take 31%. Findings of the study overall: The ex vivo response showed dominance by HLA-C-restricted CMV-specific TCR beta clonotypes. Summed frequency of public TCR beta families distinguished CMV carriers with the relevant HLA.

The sample comprised PBMCs. The sequence came from a human donor in good health (CMV status not recorded). Some clones in this sample may be carry-over from other donors' samples. The V call is TRBV7-2, the J call TRBJ1-1, with D perhaps matching TRBD1 (5 bases). CDR3 region: CASSLGGSRTEAFF. CDR3 sequence (DNA): TGTGCCAGCAGCTTAGGGGGGTCACGGACTGAAGCTTTCTTT. The variable domain in full, with the rest retrieved from reference TRBV7-2 and TRBJ1-1, is GAGVSQSPSNKVTEKGKDVELRCDPISGHTALYWYRQSLGQGLEFLIYFQGNSAPDKSGLPSDRFSAERTGGSVSTLTIQRTQQEDSAVYLCASSLGGSRTEAFFGQGTRLTVV.